This TCR beta chain was found in a study of blood T cell repertoires in COVID-19. Assignment of participants to cohorts was predicated upon participant-reported clinical history. Cohort 3 donors counted as recovered after two negative PCRs, clearance, or resolved symptoms. Sequencing used immunoSEQ multiplex PCR; TCRdb keeps in-frame clones, though not all of them. The repertoire holds around 290,000 clones, with over 75% as singletons. The CDR3 loop spans 16 amino acids. The germline CDR1 and CDR2 sequences are SGHNT and YYREEE (reference sequence). V lost 3 bases, J lost 1 base, and 13 bases lay in between.

The chain couples TRBV5-4 to TRBJ2-2; maybe TRBD2 (6 bases). Sequencing was carried out using PBMCs or T cells enriched from blood (not recorded which). The receptor's source is a woman between 25 and 40 years old who had recovered from COVID-19. This CDR3 reads CASSSALARNTGELFF. CDR3 bases: TGTGCCAGCAGCTCAGCTCTAGCGAGGAACACCGGGGAGCTGTTTTTT.